These 11 T cell receptor beta chains originate from one sample sequenced in a study of regulatory dendritic cells for organ transplantation. These receptors have no known antigen. Sorted T cells were CFSE-labeled and cultured more than 4 days with allogeneic regulatory or mature dendritic cells at 1:10. Method: immunoSEQ multiplex PCR; TCRdb's copy keeps in-frame clones and lacks some. The sample shows around 13,000 clones, about four fifths of them seen only once. Specimen: naive CD8+ T cells from blood cultured with regulatory dendritic cells. The subset here: CD45RA+ naive T cells. The receptors originated from a human donor in good health.

The CDR3 protein is CASSLTGANYGYTF. The CDR3 nucleotides are TGCGCCAGCAGCCTGACAGGAGCTAACTATGGCTACACCTTC. V usage is TRBV4-3 and J usage is TRBJ1-2; D possibly corresponds to TRBD1 (6 bases). The length of the CDR3 is 14 residues. The V end was cut by 4 bases, the J end by 0 bases, with 9 bases between. CDR1 LGHNA and CDR2 YSLEER come from the germline V gene.

This rearrangement joins TRBV5-1 to TRBJ2-7; maybe TRBD2 (5 bases). Germline CDR1 SGHRS, CDR2 YFSETQ. The germline V and J ends were trimmed by 8 bases and 5 bases, with 11 bases remaining between them. There are 11 residues in the CDR3. CDR3 in DNA: TGCGCCAGGTTATTCGGGGACGAGCAGTACTTC. This translates into CARLFGDEQYF.

The chain joins TRBV25-1 to TRBJ2-3, with unresolved D. The CDR3 is 14 residues long. From germline, CDR1 is MGHDK and CDR2 SYGVNS. V was pared by 7 bases and J by 5 bases, with 16 bases between. DNA for the CDR3: TGTGCCAGCACTCAGAATAGAGAGCGAGATACGCAGTATTTT. It translates to CASTQNRERDTQYF. Looking up the rest from reference TRBV25-1 and TRBJ2-3 gives the full variable domain: EADIYQTPRYLVIGTGKKITLECSQTMGHDKMYWYQQDPGMELHLIHYSYGVNSTEKGDLSSESTVSRIRTEHFPLTLESARPSHTSQYLCASTQNRERDTQYFGPGTRLTVL.

The V and J genes are TRBV6-1 and TRBJ1-1; 9 bases match TRBD1. J lost 8 bases, V lost 4 bases, and 11 bases had no gene match. The CDR3 is 15 amino acids. CDR1 is MNHNS and CDR2 is SASEGT in the germline V gene. CDR3 sequence (DNA): TGTGCCAGCAGTGTAAGGAACAGGGGGCGCGGGGAAGCTTTCTTT. Amino acid sequence: CASSVRNRGRGEAFF.

The CDR3 loop is CASSERRGYNEQFF. Written as DNA, the CDR3 is TGTGCCAGCAGCGAGAGACGGGGGTACAATGAGCAGTTCTTC. The V call is TRBV9, the J call TRBJ2-1; tentative D call: TRBD2 (6 bases). The CDR3 consists of 14 residues. Trimming pared 3 bases from V and 4 bases from J, leaving 11 bases between. Germline loops: CDR1 SGDLS, CDR2 YYNGEE.

This clone was counted between two and nine times. J is TRBJ1-6 and V is TRBV5-6; 7 bases align to TRBD1. Per the germline V gene, CDR1 is SGHDT and CDR2 is YYEEEE. J gave up 9 bases and V 1 base, and 4 bases lay outside the gene matches. CDR3 length: 14 residues. CDR3 bases: TGTGCCAGCAGCTTGAGGACAGGAGGTTCACCCCTCCACTTT. Protein sequence: CASSLRTGGSPLHF.

The gene calls are TRBV19 and TRBJ1-4; D not resolved. The CDR3 has 14 amino acids. The germline V and J ends were trimmed by 3 bases and 5 bases, with 10 bases remaining between them. Germline V gene lookup returns CDR1 LNHDA and CDR2 SQIVND (reference sequence). CDR3 loop: CASSILTANEKLFF. CDR3 DNA sequence: TGTGCCAGTAGTATCCTGACTGCAAATGAAAAACTGTTTTTT. Complete variable domain (other parts from reference TRBV19 and TRBJ1-4): DGGITQSPKYLFRKEGQNVTLSCEQNLNHDAMYWYRQDPGQGLRLIYYSQIVNDFQKGDIAEGYSVSREKKESFPLTVTSAQKNPTAFYLCASSILTANEKLFFGSGTQLSVL.

The chain links TRBV4-1 to TRBJ1-5; the D gene is possibly TRBD1 (5 bases). The CDR3 consists of 16 residues. V was shortened by 5 bases and J by 4 bases, with 18 bases between the two germline ends. Germline CDR1 reads MGHRA; CDR2 reads YSYEKL. CDR3 in amino acids: CASSFGGKGGNQPQHF. The CDR3 nucleotides read TGCGCCAGCAGCTTCGGGGGGAAGGGTGGAAATCAGCCCCAGCATTTT.

This chain connects TRBV15 to TRBJ2-1, with D unclear. Trimming removed 4 bases at V and 3 bases at J, with 13 bases between. The germline V gene encodes CDR1 LNHNV and CDR2 YYDKDF (reference sequence). This CDR3 region has 15 residues. CDR3 sequence: CATSNTAAIYNEQFF. CDR3 in DNA: TGTGCCACCAGCAATACAGCAGCCATCTACAATGAGCAGTTCTTC.

There are a few counts of this clone. The chain joins TRBV6-5 to TRBJ1-1, with D uncertain. The CDR3 is 12 amino acids. The V and J ends lost 5 bases and 8 bases respectively, with 12 bases between them. Germline loops: CDR1 MNHEY, CDR2 SVGAGI. In DNA, the CDR3 is TGTGCCAGCAGTCTCGACTTCTCCGAAGCTTTCTTT. Its protein product is CASSLDFSEAFF.

This clone was seen only a few times. This chain joins TRBV7-8 and TRBJ1-1; maybe TRBD1 (5 bases). Trimming took 5 bases from V and 0 from J, leaving 16 bases between them. Germline V lookup: CDR1 SGHVS, CDR2 FQNEAQ. CDR3 length: 16 amino acids. The CDR3 protein is CASSQPQDSLNTEAFF. For the CDR3, the DNA is TGTGCCAGCAGCCAACCCCAAGACAGTCTGAACACTGAAGCTTTCTTT.